The sequence of this T cell receptor (beta chain) was determined in a study of T cells after yellow fever vaccination. TCRdb ran MiXCR on the 5' RACE reads and lists one entry per CDR3 protein. The sample holds some 250,000 distinct CDR3 sequences; approximately 3.5% are singletons and the top ten take around a fifth. The CDR3 has 15 residues. V lost 2 bases, J lost 2 bases, and 14 bases lay in between. The germline V gene encodes CDR1 SGHRS and CDR2 YFSETQ. This clonotype was seen many times. The chain couples TRBV5-1 to TRBJ2-7, with a possible D match to TRBD1 (6 bases). The sequence was obtained from a man aged 18 to 29 who received the YFV17D yellow fever vaccine. Here the sequenced sample was PBMCs, taken 15 days after the yellow fever booster vaccination. The DNA of the CDR3 is TGCGCCAGCAGCTTAGAACAGGGCGCGGCCTACGAGCAGTACTTC. This translates into CASSLEQGAAYEQYF.